This section outlines one T cell receptor (beta chain) sequence together with its context. Only in-frame clones appear in the TCRdb table, and some are missing; sequencing was by immunoSEQ multiplex PCR. The table records roughly 250,000 clones, approximately 85% of them present only once. Participants were aged about 18 to 89 years from 20 to 30 US areas. Cohorts were based on clinical histories the participants reported. Recovered status in Cohort 3 required two negative PCRs, clearance, or symptom resolution. These data originate in a study of blood T cell repertoires in COVID-19. Study-wide context: Samples representing acute and convalescent COVID-19 were sourced from the United States, Italy and Spain.

Germline V lookup: CDR1 LNHDA, CDR2 SQIVND (reference sequence). The V segment lost 1 base and the J segment 4 bases; nucleotides outside the gene matches: 2. The CDR3 spans 14 residues. The origin of this receptor is a woman in her forties or fifties who had recovered from COVID-19. The chain is built from TRBV19 and TRBJ2-3; 7 nucleotides agree with TRBD2. Sequenced sample: PBMCs or T cells enriched from blood (not recorded which). CDR3 loop: CASSIVGRADTQYF. Here the CDR3 DNA reads TGTGCCAGTAGTATAGTAGGGAGGGCAGATACGCAGTATTTT.